There are a few counts of the clone carrying this TCR beta chain. The data were taken from a study of T-cell reconstitution after alpha-beta-depleted transplantation in children. Preparation of the TCRbeta library was carried out with unique molecular identifiers. TCRdb re-called the PCR reads with MiXCR, one entry per CDR3 protein. The sample has about 500,000 distinct CDR3 sequences, 32% seen once. Germline V gene lookup returns CDR1 LNHDA and CDR2 SQIVND (reference sequence). The V and J ends lost 2 bases and 5 bases, in that order; junction bases with no gene match: 4. CDR3 length: 15 amino acids.

The sequence was obtained from a human donor who donated a stem cell graft to a child with aplastic anemia. This material consisted of PBMCs from the stem cell graft donor, taken from the stem cell graft. This chain uses TRBV19 with TRBJ2-1; 9 nucleotides agree with TRBD2. This chain's CDR3 is CASSIYSGGHNEQFF. The CDR3 DNA is TGTGCCAGTAGTATATATAGCGGGGGCCACAATGAGCAGTTCTTC.